Sequencing of this TCR beta chain was carried out in a study of T-cell reconstitution after alpha-beta-depleted transplantation in children. The study's findings and limits: Day-60 TCRbeta diversity that was high in some patients was derived from surviving recipient T cells and thymic progenitors. Several hundred expanded graft clones reportedly gave rise to the alpha-beta T cells present about two months after transplant. One year post-transplant, T-cell counts and diversity were largely derived from T cells produced anew.

Construction of the TCRbeta library involved unique molecular identifiers. TCRdb analysed the PCR reads with MiXCR anew, one entry per CDR3 protein. The sample contains about 980,000 distinct CDR3 sequences, about 29% of which appear only once. CDR3 length: 15 residues. The V segment lost 0 bases and the J segment 7 bases; nucleotides outside the gene matches: 6. From germline, CDR1 is MGHRA and CDR2 YSYEKL. A remark on this clonotype: Antigen specificity is unknown.

Sequenced here: PBMCs, mostly from graft donor cells, sampled 360 days after TCRalphabeta/CD19-depleted stem cell transplant. The J gene is TRBJ1-5, the V gene TRBV4-1, with 7 bases identical to TRBD1. This receptor was taken from a boy younger than two who had a stem cell transplant for SCID, so the T cells may come from the graft donor. The CDR3 region is CASSQDRGGSQPQHF. The CDR3 DNA sequence: TGCGCCAGCAGCCAAGACAGAGGGGGCAGCCAGCCCCAGCATTTT.